The source of this T cell receptor beta chain is a study of cytomegalovirus exposure and HLA in healthy donors. Findings and limits, study-wide: TCR beta sequences reportedly predicted most subjects' HLA-A and HLA-B alleles accurately.

This clone has a single count. As yet, its antigen is unknown. This PCR relied on a set of 60 Vbeta primers and 13 Jbeta primers. Data came from immunoSEQ multiplex PCR; TCRdb stores just in-frame clones and leaves some out. This sample has around 77,000 clones; around 78% occur once, and the top ten carry around 3%. V lost 6 bases and J lost 3; bases outside the gene matches: 7. Germline CDR1 is MNHEY and CDR2 is SMNVEV (reference sequence). This CDR3 spans 16 amino acids. This TCR was sampled from a man aged 35 to 55 in good health and CMV-seronegative. Sequenced input: PBMCs. V and J are TRBV27 and TRBJ2-2; 10 bases align to TRBD2. The CDR3 loop reads CASSKSGRAHTGELFF. The CDR3 bases are TGTGCCAGCAGCAAGAGCGGGAGGGCGCACACCGGGGAGCTGTTTTTT.